This T cell receptor beta chain was found in a study of blood T cells in healthy people across ages. Alongside a J-beta primer mix, a sample-barcoded 5' primer served in a second PCR lasting about 7 to 12 cycles. One entry per CDR3 protein results from TCRdb running MiXCR on the 5' RACE reads. This sample yields about 640,000 distinct CDR3 sequences, of which roughly 50% are seen a single time; 35% to 40% belongs to the top ten. Points from the study as a whole: Possibly, changes in expanded clonotypes were confounded because donor CMV status was unknown.

V dropped 5 bases and J dropped 2; count of bases not matched to a gene: 4. This CDR3 has 13 residues. Germline V gene data show CDR1 as SQVTM and CDR2 as ANQGSEA. Details on this clonotype: The antigen remains unidentified.

Material: blood. V usage is TRBV29-1 and J usage is TRBJ2-5, with 8 bases identical to TRBD1. The source of this sequence is a man between 60 and 70 years old in good health. CDR3: CSVYGQGQETQYF. In DNA, the CDR3 is TGCAGCGTTTACGGACAGGGTCAAGAGACCCAGTACTTC.